The rows below give T cell receptor beta chains drawn from one sample of a study of Graves' ophthalmopathy and Graves' hyperthyroidism. TCRdb re-derived calls from the multiplex PCR reads in MiXCR, one entry per CDR3 protein. Among a few hundred thousand distinct CDR3 sequences, about 18% were seen once, and the ten largest hold roughly 2.3%. What was sequenced was peripheral blood. The receptors originated from an adult woman with stable Graves' hyperthyroidism. CDR3s include the opening cysteine and the closing phenylalanine or tryptophan. Fields, in order: J gene, clone size, V gene, CDR3 length, D gene, CDR3 DNA, CDR3 protein. D genes are given only for firm matches. Where a row states a size, it is once, few, many or the class of an expanded clone; other rows omit it.

>TRBJ2-5|many|TRBV20-1|13|.
TGCAGTGCCCCCCCTGCTGGCGAGGAGACCCAGTACTTC
CSAPPAGEETQYF
>TRBJ1-5|many|TRBV6-2/TRBV6-3|12|.
TGTGCCAGCACTGATGCCTATCAGCCCCAGCATTTT
CASTDAYQPQHF
>TRBJ2-7|many|TRBV29-1|13|.
TGCAGCGTTCGGCAGGGGCCCGTCTACGAGCAGTACTTC
CSVRQGPVYEQYF
>TRBJ2-5|many|TRBV5-1|15|TRBD1
TGCGCCAGCAGCTTGGGACAGGGTGGAGGAGAGACCCAGTACTTC
CASSLGQGGGETQYF
>TRBJ2-7|many|TRBV7-2|12|.
TGTGCCAGCAGCTTAGATCGGGGGGAGCAGTACTTC
CASSLDRGEQYF
>TRBJ2-7|many|TRBV6-1|15|TRBD2
TGTGCCAGCAGTGACCTCGGGACTAGAAACTACGAGCAGTACTTC
CASSDLGTRNYEQYF
>TRBJ2-4|many|TRBV15|13|.
TGTGCCACCAGCAGAGAGTTGTGGGACATTCAGTACTTC
CATSRELWDIQYF
>TRBJ2-7|.|TRBV6-1|14|.
TGTGCCACCCAGACGGGACGCAGGAGAGGCGAGCAGTACTTC
CATQTGRRRGEQYF
>TRBJ2-7|many|TRBV6-2/TRBV6-3|14|TRBD1
TGTGCCAGCGGGACCCGGGACAGGACCCTCGAGCAGTACTTC
CASGTRDRTLEQYF
>TRBJ1-1|many|TRBV2|14|TRBD1
TGTGCCAGCAGACTACAGGGGGACGTAGGTGAAGCTTTCTTT
CASRLQGDVGEAFF
>TRBJ1-1|many|TRBV6-5|13|TRBD1
TGTGCCAGCTCAGGGACAGGGGGCACTGAAGCTTTCTTT
CASSGTGGTEAFF
>TRBJ1-2|many|TRBV28|13|.
TGTGCCAGCAGTCGTCTGGGAGGTAATGGCTACACCTTC
CASSRLGGNGYTF
>TRBJ1-2|few|TRBV6-1|14|.
TGTGCCAGCAGTCAGGCGATAGCTAACTATGGCTACACCTTC
CASSQAIANYGYTF
>TRBJ1-2|.|TRBV6-2/TRBV6-3|12|.
TGTGCCAGCAGTTACCAGGGTGGTGGCTACACCTTC
CASSYQGGGYTF
>TRBJ2-2|many|TRBV5-1|14|TRBD2
TGCGCCAGCGGGCGGGAGGAAGGCACCGGGGAGCTGTTTTTT
CASGREEGTGELFF
>TRBJ1-1|many|TRBV29-1|12|TRBD1
TGCAGCGGGGGGGGACAGTTCGCCGAAGCTTTCTTT
CSGGGQFAEAFF
>TRBJ1-1|many|TRBV6-5|16|.
TGTGCCAGCAGACGAGGATGGGGCAGGTCGAACACTGAAGCTTTCTTT
CASRRGWGRSNTEAFF
>TRBJ1-5|.|TRBV6-5|15|.
TGTGCCAGCAGTTACTCATCAGGGAACAATCAGCCCCAGCATTTT
CASSYSSGNNQPQHF
>TRBJ2-5|many|TRBV28|14|TRBD1
TGTGCCAGCAGTTCGGGACAGGGTGGAGAGACCCAGTACTTC
CASSSGQGGETQYF
>TRBJ2-7|many|TRBV24-1|13|TRBD1
TGTGCCACCAGTGATCCGGACAGGAGCGAGCAGTACTTC
CATSDPDRSEQYF
>TRBJ1-5|.|TRBV15|13|.
TGTGCCACCAGCACGGACGGGGGGCAGCCCCAGCATTTT
CATSTDGGQPQHF
>TRBJ1-2|many|TRBV6-1|13|.
TGTGCCAGCCGATTGACAGTACACTATGGCTACACCTTC
CASRLTVHYGYTF
>TRBJ1-6|many|TRBV5-8|14|.
TGTGCCAGCACGCAAGGCTACTATAATTCACCCCTCCACTTT
CASTQGYYNSPLHF
>TRBJ2-7|few|TRBV5-1|13|.
TGCGCCAGCAGCGATGCTACCCCGAATGAGCAGTACTTC
CASSDATPNEQYF
>TRBJ1-5|many|TRBV6-1|17|.
TGTGCCAGCAGTGAAGCTCCGACCCTCTATAGCAATCAGCCCCAGCATTTT
CASSEAPTLYSNQPQHF
>TRBJ2-5|many|TRBV29-1|13|.
TGCAGCGCCTCTCCTTCGAGGGAAGAGACCCAGTACTTC
CSASPSREETQYF
>TRBJ2-7|many|TRBV28|15|TRBD2
TGTGCCAGCATCAAAGGAGGACTAGCGGGATACGAGCAGTACTTC
CASIKGGLAGYEQYF
>TRBJ2-7|many|TRBV5-4|16|.
TGTGCCAGCAGCTTCGCCCAAACGGGAGTCCCCTACGAGCAGTACTTC
CASSFAQTGVPYEQYF
>TRBJ2-7|many|TRBV7-8|18|TRBD2
TGTGCCAGCAGCCTAAGACTAGCGGGAGGGCAAGTTCCCTACGAGCAGTACTTC
CASSLRLAGGQVPYEQYF
>TRBJ2-7|many|TRBV29-1|14|TRBD1
TGCAGCGGAGCAGGGGGTGAGGGTTCCTACGAGCAGTACTTC
CSGAGGEGSYEQYF
>TRBJ2-2|few|TRBV4-2|17|.
TGTGCCAGCAGCCAAGCCTCCGGGACCCCGAACACCGGGGAGCTGTTTTTT
CASSQASGTPNTGELFF
>TRBJ1-1|many|TRBV27|18|TRBD1
TGTGCCAGCAGACGCCATGTGGGACAGGGTCCCTGGAACACTGAAGCTTTCTTT
CASRRHVGQGPWNTEAFF
>TRBJ2-4|many|TRBV27|14|.
TGTGCCAGCAGCTTAGGGGGCGGGAGAGACATTCAGTACTTC
CASSLGGGRDIQYF
>TRBJ2-3|few|TRBV7-2|14|.
TGTGCCAGCAGCTTAGGGGCTAGCACAGATACGCAGTATTTT
CASSLGASTDTQYF
>TRBJ1-6|.|TRBV6-1|9|.
TGTGCCAGCTCGCCACCCCTCCACTTT
CASSPPLHF
>TRBJ2-7|many|TRBV20-1|15|.
TGCAGTGCTAGAGATTGGCACAGGAGCTCCTACGAGCAGTACTTC
CSARDWHRSSYEQYF
>TRBJ1-6|few|TRBV12-3/TRBV12-4|13|.
TGTGCCAGCAGTCGAGGGAGCAATTCACCCCTCCACTTT
CASSRGSNSPLHF
>TRBJ1-1|.|TRBV30|10|.
TGTGCCTTTGGAAGGGGGGAAGCTTTCTTT
CAFGRGEAFF
>TRBJ2-7|many|TRBV4-3|17|TRBD2
TGCGCCAGCAGCCAAGATCGAGCGGGGACGGGCTCCTACGAGCAGTACTTC
CASSQDRAGTGSYEQYF
>TRBJ2-7|.|TRBV3-1|16|.
TGTGCCAGCAGCCAAGAAGGTACTAGTAGAGCCTACGAGCAGTACTTC
CASSQEGTSRAYEQYF
>TRBJ1-2|.|TRBV20-1|11|.
TGCAGTGCTAGTCGGGGGGATGGCTACACCTTC
CSASRGDGYTF
>TRBJ2-2|.|TRBV28|18|.
TGTGCCAGCAATCCTCAGGGCTGGCTAGCCCCGGGCACCGGGGAGCTGTTTTTT
CASNPQGWLAPGTGELFF
>TRBJ2-5|many|TRBV11-2|16|TRBD2
TGTGCCAGCAGCCAAGCGCCGACTAGCCTTCAAGAGACCCAGTACTTC
CASSQAPTSLQETQYF
>TRBJ2-7|many|TRBV20-1|15|TRBD2
TGCAGTGCTAGTCCCCTAGCGGGACTAAACTACGAGCAGTACTTC
CSASPLAGLNYEQYF
>TRBJ1-3|many|TRBV20-1|14|TRBD1
TGCAGTGCCACCGACGACAGGGACCAGGAGACCATATATTTT
CSATDDRDQETIYF
>TRBJ2-5|many|TRBV6-2/TRBV6-3|12|TRBD1
TGTGCCACCAGACAGGGGCAAGAGACCCAGTACTTC
CATRQGQETQYF
>TRBJ1-1|many|TRBV12-3/TRBV12-4|14|.
TGTGCCAGCACCGACGATGGACCGAACACTGAAGCTTTCTTT
CASTDDGPNTEAFF
>TRBJ2-7|many|TRBV3-1|13|.
TGTGCCAGCAGCCAAGTACGGGGCTACGAGCAGTACTTC
CASSQVRGYEQYF
>TRBJ2-7|many|TRBV5-1|15|.
TGCGCCAGCAGCTTGGATACTAGCCCCTGGGACGAGCAGTACTTC
CASSLDTSPWDEQYF
>TRBJ1-1|.|TRBV28|15|.
TGTGCCAGCAGTTTATGCTTTCAGGCGAACACTGAAGCTTTCTTT
CASSLCFQANTEAFF
>TRBJ2-7|many|TRBV7-2|15|.
TGTGCCAGCAGCTTCTTGTGGCGGACGGGGGACGAGCAGTACTTC
CASSFLWRTGDEQYF
>TRBJ1-5|many|TRBV20-1|13|.
TGCAGTGCTAGTGGGACCGGGGATCAGCCCCAGCATTTT
CSASGTGDQPQHF
>TRBJ1-1|many|TRBV5-1|14|TRBD1
TGCGCCAGCAGCTTCGGGACAGCGAACACTGAAGCTTTCTTT
CASSFGTANTEAFF
>TRBJ1-2|many|TRBV12-3/TRBV12-4|16|.
TGTGCCAGCAGTTTAACCGGGACGCTGACTAACTATGGCTACACCTTC
CASSLTGTLTNYGYTF
>TRBJ1-1|many|TRBV5-1|14|.
TGCGCCAGCAGCTTCTCTGCCTCCAACACTGAAGCTTTCTTT
CASSFSASNTEAFF
>TRBJ2-4|many|TRBV7-2|13|.
TGTGCCAGCAGCCCTAGAGCCAAAAACATTCAGTACTTC
CASSPRAKNIQYF
>TRBJ2-2|many|TRBV20-1|16|TRBD2
TGCAGTGCTAGAGATTCGGCTAGCGGGAGTTCCGGGGAGCTGTTTTTT
CSARDSASGSSGELFF
>TRBJ2-7|few|TRBV6-5|15|.
TGTGCCAGCAGTTACCAGCGCCTGAGCTCCTACGAGCAGTACTTC
CASSYQRLSSYEQYF
>TRBJ2-7|many|TRBV20-1|12|.
TGCAGTGCTAGCGGGAGCTCCTACGAGCAGTACTTC
CSASGSSYEQYF
>TRBJ2-2|.|TRBV7-9|15|.
TGTGCCAGCAGCCCCCCTAGTTCCAACACCGGGGAGCTGTTTTTT
CASSPPSSNTGELFF